The next 28 T cell receptor beta chains were all read from a single sample in a study of T-cell reconstitution after alpha-beta-depleted transplantation in children. Library preparation (for TCRbeta) was performed with unique molecular identifiers. TCRdb reprocessed the PCR reads with MiXCR, giving one entry per CDR3 protein. The sample includes hundreds of thousands of distinct CDR3 sequences, 10% to 15% of them seen just once. Material: PBMCs, mostly from graft donor cells, obtained 360 days after TCRalphabeta/CD19-depleted stem cell transplant. These receptors were obtained from a male patient younger than 18 who had a stem cell transplant for acute myeloid leukemia, so the T cells may come from the graft donor.

J is TRBJ2-7 and V is TRBV4-3, with 8 bases aligning to TRBD2. The CDR3 sequence is 14 residues long. Germline-derived CDR1 and CDR2 are LGHNA and YSLEER. Unmatched junction bases numbered 5, after V lost 2 bases and J lost 5 bases. CDR3 residues: CASSQNSGINEQYF. In DNA form, the CDR3 reads TGCGCCAGCAGCCAAAATAGCGGGATAAACGAGCAGTACTTC.

This clonotype was found a few times. This chain uses TRBV29-1 with TRBJ2-5; D unresolved. CDR1 and CDR2 from the germline V gene are SQVTM and ANQGSEA. This CDR3 region has 10 residues. Trimming removed 7 bases at V and 5 bases at J, with 8 bases between. CDR3 loop: CSAAHETQYF. The CDR3 DNA reads as TGCAGCGCGGCACATGAGACCCAGTACTTC.

Many counts were recorded for this clonotype. The CDR3 sequence is CASSYSLAKPGQFF. In DNA form, the CDR3 reads TGTGCCAGCAGTTACAGTCTAGCCAAACCTGGTCAGTTCTTC. The chain has TRBV12-3 or TRBV12-4 and TRBJ2-1, with TRBD2 as a possible D gene (5 bases). The CDR3 is 14 amino acids. V dropped 4 bases and J dropped 13 bases, with 20 bases sitting between them.

The chain combines TRBV12-3 or TRBV12-4 with TRBJ2-5; 7 positions agree with TRBD1. V trimming: 0 bases; J trimming: 5 bases; junction bases outside the gene matches: 9. The CDR3 contains 16 residues. For the CDR3, the DNA is TGTGCCAGCAGTTTAGCGCGGGTAGGGGGCGGTGAGACCCAGTACTTC. It yields the protein CASSLARVGGGETQYF.

This clonotype showed up many times. The V gene is TRBV28, the J gene TRBJ2-2, with D perhaps TRBD2 (6 bases). From germline, CDR1 is MDHEN and CDR2 SYDVKM. V shed 9 bases and J shed 4 bases, with 15 bases lying between them. The CDR3 has 14 amino acids. The CDR3 coding sequence is TGTGCCAGTGCCTCACGGGAGACCACCGGGGAGCTGTTTTTT. It is translated as CASASRETTGELFF.

The chain has TRBV29-1 and TRBJ1-1, with 9 bases matching TRBD1. Germline V gives CDR1 SQVTM, CDR2 ANQGSEA. The CDR3 is 13 amino acids. V dropped 5 bases and J dropped 6; count of bases not matched to a gene: 7. CDR3 sequence (DNA): TGCAGCGTTAGCCGGGACAGGGCATCTGAAGCTTTCTTT. Translating gives CSVSRDRASEAFF.

V usage is TRBV28 and J usage is TRBJ2-1; D might be TRBD1 (6 bases). Germline V CDR1 and CDR2: MDHEN, SYDVKM. Trimming pared 5 bases from V and 6 bases from J, leaving 17 bases between. There are 15 residues in the CDR3. The DNA of the CDR3 is TGTGCCAGCAGTGTGACAGGTGAGATGCGCAATGAGCAGTTCTTC. Its translation: CASSVTGEMRNEQFF.

This clonotype showed up just a few times. This chain links TRBV19 with TRBJ2-1, with 8 bases fitting TRBD1. The CDR3 covers 16 residues. The V gene end was trimmed by 5 bases and the J gene end by 6 bases; junction bases not matched to a gene: 12. Germline V gene lookup returns CDR1 LNHDA and CDR2 SQIVND (reference sequence). In DNA, the CDR3 is TGTGCCAGTAGTGGATCCCACGGGACAGGAAGCAATGAGCAGTTCTTC. Its protein is CASSGSHGTGSNEQFF.

The V call is TRBV6-6, the J call TRBJ2-5; D remains unclear. Germline V gene sequence: CDR1 MNHNY, CDR2 SVGAGI (reference sequence). V shed 3 bases and J shed 5 bases, with 7 bases lying between them. This CDR3 comprises 12 residues. CDR3 sequence reads: CASSYLRETQYF. In DNA, the CDR3 is TGTGCCAGCAGTTATCTACGCGAGACCCAGTACTTC.

This clonotype was seen ten or more times. V and J are TRBV11-2 and TRBJ2-1, with 14 bases lining up with TRBD2. V was pared by 6 bases and J by 11 bases, with 9 bases of the junction left unmatched. The CDR3 consists of 15 residues. Germline CDR1 reads SGHAT; CDR2 reads FQNNGV. The CDR3 sequence: CASREMGLAGAKQFF. The CDR3, as DNA: TGTGCCAGCAGAGAAATGGGACTAGCGGGAGCTAAGCAGTTCTTC.

This chain joins TRBV21-1 and TRBJ1-6; TRBD1, the D gene given by the table, was not confirmed from the DNA. TRBV21-1 is marked as a pseudogene. The CDR3 sequence is 16 residues long. The CDR3 sequence: CASSTEQGVNNSPLHF. CDR3 nucleotide sequence: TGTGCCAGCAGCACCGAACAGGGGGTAAATAATTCACCCCTCCACTTT.

The chain recombines TRBV2 with TRBJ2-3; D is undetermined. The CDR3 is made up of 15 amino acids. The V end was cut by 4 bases, the J end by 8 bases, with 19 bases between. Germline V lookup: CDR1 SNHLY, CDR2 FYNNEI. The DNA of the CDR3 is TGTGCCAGCAGTGGGTCCAGCGCCCCTGGAGTTACGCAGTATTTT. Its protein product is CASSGSSAPGVTQYF.

This clonotype was counted between two and nine times. This rearrangement joins TRBV15 to TRBJ2-3, with D perhaps matching TRBD2 (6 bases). CDR3 length: 14 residues. Per the germline V gene, CDR1 is LNHNV and CDR2 is YYDKDF (reference sequence). Trimming stripped 3 bases from V and 1 base from J, with 8 bases between. The CDR3 reads CATSRGLRTDTQYF. The CDR3 DNA follows: TGTGCCACCAGCAGGGGACTTCGCACAGATACGCAGTATTTT.

The table lists this clonotype with a few counts. V gene TRBV12-3 or TRBV12-4 combines with J gene TRBJ1-4; D not resolved. With 4 bases removed from V and 5 bases from J, the gap between germline ends came to 14 bases. The CDR3 is made up of 15 amino acids. DNA of the CDR3: TGTGCCAGCAGTTCTCCGGACCTCGGCAATGAAAAACTGTTTTTT. Its translation: CASSSPDLGNEKLFF.

The chain is built from TRBV7-3 and TRBJ1-1, with 7 bases matching TRBD1. Germline V gene sequence: CDR1 SGHTA, CDR2 FQGTGA. Trimming cost V 3 bases and J 5 bases; bases outside gene matches: 12. The CDR3 runs to 16 residues. The DNA for the CDR3 is TGTGCCAGCAGCTTTGGCGGGGAACAGGGGTGGACTGAAGCTTTCTTT. Its translation: CASSFGGEQGWTEAFF.

This clonotype was recorded many times. This chain joins TRBV20-1 and TRBJ1-1, with D maybe TRBD1 (5 bases). Trimming shortened V by 3 bases and J by 4 bases, and 9 bases separated the two germline ends. Germline V gives CDR1 DFQATT, CDR2 SNEGSKA (reference sequence). CDR3 length: 12 residues. The DNA of the CDR3 is TGCAGTGCTAGGACCAGGGTCACTGAAGCTTTCTTT. The encoded protein is CSARTRVTEAFF.

This rearrangement joins TRBV7-9 to TRBJ2-7, with 8 positions matching TRBD1. Per the germline V gene, CDR1 is SEHNR and CDR2 is FQNEAQ (reference sequence). V trimming: 4 bases; J trimming: 2 bases; junction bases outside the gene matches: 7. The CDR3 totals 15 residues. The CDR3 loop reads CASSSDRGDAYEQYF. The CDR3 DNA is TGTGCCAGCAGCTCCGACAGGGGAGATGCCTACGAGCAGTACTTC. Complete variable domain (other parts from reference TRBV7-9 and TRBJ2-7): DTGVSQNPRHKITKRGQNVTFRCDPISEHNRLYWYRQTLGQGPEFLTYFQNEAQLEKSRLLSDRFSAERPKGSFSTLEIQRTEQGDSAMYLCASSSDRGDAYEQYFGPGTRLTVT.

This clonotype was counted only a few times. The rearrangement uses TRBV7-2 and TRBJ2-3; 12 bases match TRBD2. Looked up from germline, CDR1 is SGHTA and CDR2 is FQGNSA. The V segment lost 4 bases and the J segment 11 bases; nucleotides outside the gene matches: 16. This CDR3 has 17 amino acids. As DNA, the CDR3 is TGTGCCAGCAGCTGGAACTTAATGACTAGCGGGAGCTTGGGGCAGTATTTT. As protein: CASSWNLMTSGSLGQYF.

V and J are TRBV6-1 and TRBJ2-6, with D unclear. CDR1 MNHNS and CDR2 SASEGT come from the germline V gene. The V end lost 7 bases, the J end lost 0 bases, and 19 bases lay between the germline ends. This CDR3 has 18 amino acids. CDR3 loop: CASMTLRGLSSGANVLTF. The CDR3 region has the DNA TGTGCCAGCATGACCCTACGAGGCTTAAGCTCTGGGGCCAACGTCCTGACTTTC.

This clonotype was found a few times. The gene calls are TRBV10-3 and TRBJ2-5, with D perhaps matching TRBD1 (5 bases). This CDR3 is built from 13 residues. V was trimmed by 3 bases and J by 2 bases, leaving 7 bases between them. CDR1 is ENHRY and CDR2 is SYGVKD in the germline V gene. The chain's CDR3 is CAISDGQQETQYF. CDR3 sequence (DNA): TGTGCCATCAGTGACGGACAACAAGAGACCCAGTACTTC.

This chain joins TRBV18 and TRBJ2-3; D is unresolved. V shed 5 bases and J shed 7 bases, with 16 bases lying between them. CDR1 and CDR2 (germline): KGHSH, LQKENI. CDR3 length equals 14 residues. CDR3 protein: CASSRPGRDNTQYF. The CDR3 coding sequence is TGTGCCAGCTCAAGGCCAGGCCGCGATAATACGCAGTATTTT.

The V and J genes are TRBV4-3 and TRBJ1-5; D is unresolved. Germline CDR1 and CDR2: LGHNA and YSLEER. V lost 0 bases and J 9 bases, leaving 9 bases between the germline ends. This CDR3 is built from 13 residues. CDR3 DNA: TGCGCCAGCAGCCAAGATAACGGGCGGCCCCAGCATTTT. The encoded protein is CASSQDNGRPQHF.

This rearrangement joins TRBV28 to TRBJ2-7; possible D gene TRBD2, 5 bases. In germline, CDR1 is MDHEN, CDR2 SYDVKM. V lost 5 bases, J lost 3 bases, and 17 bases lay in between. The CDR3 is 15 amino acids. CDR3 loop: CASSNGLGLGYEQYF. CDR3 DNA sequence: TGTGCCAGCAGTAACGGACTCGGATTGGGCTACGAGCAGTACTTC.

This clonotype was seen at least ten times. This CDR3 reads CASSEMGAEAFF. DNA for the CDR3: TGTGCCAGCAGTGAAATGGGGGCAGAAGCTTTCTTT. The V call is TRBV6-1, the J call TRBJ1-1; D is possibly TRBD1 (6 bases). Germline V gives CDR1 MNHNS, CDR2 SASEGT. Trimming took off 2 bases at V and 8 bases at J, with 9 bases between the two ends. The CDR3 has 12 residues.

This clonotype was observed a handful of times. This chain connects TRBV11-3 to TRBJ2-1; the match to TRBD2 covers 7 bases. This CDR3 spans 15 amino acids. The germline V gene has CDR1 SGHNT and CDR2 YENEEA. The V gene end was trimmed by 0 bases and the J gene end by 7 bases; junction bases not matched to a gene: 6. CDR3 coding DNA: TGTGCCAGCAGCTTAGAGGCGGGAGTCTTAAATGAGCAGTTCTTC. Protein sequence: CASSLEAGVLNEQFF.

The chain joins TRBV28 to TRBJ2-7; 8 nucleotides line up with TRBD1. This CDR3 is 15 amino acids long. Germline-derived CDR1 and CDR2 are MDHEN and SYDVKM. V lost 7 bases, J lost 4 bases, and 12 bases stayed unmatched. The CDR3 is CASTPLQGARYEQYF. CDR3 DNA: TGTGCCAGCACCCCTCTCCAGGGGGCGCGTTACGAGCAGTACTTC.

This clonotype occurred a few times. This chain joins TRBV7-2 and TRBJ2-3; the D call may be TRBD1 or TRBD2 (5 bases each). The CDR3 extends over 15 amino acids. The V and J ends lost 5 bases and 5 bases respectively, with 17 bases between them. Germline V gene lookup returns CDR1 SGHTA and CDR2 FQGNSA. The CDR3: CASSPNGARVDTQYF. The DNA of the CDR3 is TGTGCCAGCAGCCCAAATGGGGCGAGGGTAGATACGCAGTATTTT.

This chain joins TRBV7-6 and TRBJ2-1; TRBD2 agrees at 10 bases. Germline trimming cut 4 bases from V and 7 bases from J; bases unmatched to any gene: 4. The germline gives CDR1 SGHVS, CDR2 FNYEAQ. This CDR3 comprises 14 residues. The CDR3 nucleotides are TGTGCCAGCAGCTCCCGACTAGCGGGTAATGAGCAGTTCTTC. This translates into CASSSRLAGNEQFF.